Shown below are 24 T cell receptor beta chains from a single sample sequenced in a study of human T cells and chemical hapten exposure. MiXCR, applied by TCRdb to the RACE reads, yields one record per CDR3 protein. This sample has roughly 380,000 distinct CDR3 sequences, with nearly 5% found just once. Time point meaning: patch test 1, 2 weeks after DPC sensitization. Specified treatment: therapeutic diphenylcyclopropenone sensitization with weekly scalp DPC. The material was whole blood, obtained in connection with sensitization to the hapten diphenylcyclopropenone (DPC). The source is a woman aged 45-60 years with alopecia areata. Some clones in this sample may be carry-over from other donors' samples.

This clonotype was seen more than once but under ten times. The CDR3 reads CASSLGTSDLEQYF. The CDR3 DNA reads as TGTGCCAGCAGCCTCGGGACTAGCGACCTCGAGCAGTACTTC. The chain carries TRBV12-3 or TRBV12-4 and TRBJ2-7, with 10 bases fitting TRBD2. Trimming took 6 bases from V and 6 from J; bases not matched to a gene: 8. CDR3 length: 14 amino acids.

This clonotype occurred a few times. This sequence joins TRBV2 and TRBJ2-7; tentative D call: TRBD2 (5 bases). V was cut by 2 bases and J by 12 bases, with 14 bases left in between. The CDR3 loop spans 12 amino acids. Germline V CDR1 and CDR2: SNHLY, FYNNEI. The CDR3 is CASSEYGVEGYF. In nucleotides, the CDR3 is TGTGCCAGCAGTGAATATGGGGTAGAGGGGTACTTC.

This clonotype was observed at least ten times. The chain links TRBV4-1 to TRBJ1-3; D is possibly TRBD1 (6 bases). The length of the CDR3 is 20 residues. V lost 0 bases to trimming and J lost 0 bases, with 21 bases between them. Germline CDR1 MGHRA, CDR2 YSYEKL. The CDR3 loop is CASSQDGNVLRGHSGNTIYF. CDR3 DNA sequence: TGCGCCAGCAGCCAAGATGGCAATGTTCTCAGGGGCCACTCTGGAAACACCATATATTTT.

In this sample, this clonotype turned up many times. The chain employs TRBV15 and TRBJ1-1, with a tentative D call TRBD1 (6 bases). Trimming removed 8 bases at V and 1 base at J, with 17 bases between. From germline, CDR1 is LNHNV and CDR2 YYDKDF (reference sequence). CDR3 length equals 15 residues. CDR3 amino acids: CATSGGRGRNTEAFF. DNA for the CDR3: TGTGCCACCTCTGGGGGCCGGGGGAGGAACACTGAAGCTTTCTTT.

J is TRBJ2-3 and V is TRBV2; 8 nucleotides align to TRBD1. Trimming cost V 10 bases and J 3 bases; bases outside gene matches: 3. CDR3 length equals 12 residues. Germline lookup yields CDR1 SNHLY and CDR2 FYNNEI. CDR3 residues: CAITGGTDTQYF. The CDR3 DNA sequence: TGTGCCATCACAGGGGGGACAGATACGCAGTATTTT.

The rearrangement uses TRBV20-1 and TRBJ2-5; D could derive from TRBD1 or TRBD2 (6 bases each). Germline values: CDR1 DFQATT, CDR2 SNEGSKA (reference sequence). The V gene lost 6 bases and the J gene lost 7 bases, with 18 bases spanning the gap. The CDR3 is 13 amino acids. CDR3 sequence (DNA): TGCAGTGCCTTATATCGGGGGCTAGGGACCCAGTACTTC. This codes for CSALYRGLGTQYF.

This clonotype was detected ten times or more. The rearrangement uses TRBV20-1 and TRBJ2-5, with TRBD2 matching over 8 bases. The CDR3 is 14 amino acids. Trimming took 3 bases from V and 1 from J; bases not matched to a gene: 4. Germline V CDR1 and CDR2: DFQATT, SNEGSKA (reference sequence). CDR3 region: CSARGLVGQETQYF. The CDR3 coding sequence is TGCAGTGCTAGGGGACTAGTAGGCCAAGAGACCCAGTACTTC.

This clonotype was counted only a few times. V and J are TRBV29-1 and TRBJ1-2; 7 bases fit TRBD1. CDR1 is SQVTM and CDR2 is ANQGSEA in the germline V gene. J gave up 4 bases and V 3 bases, and 8 bases lay outside the gene matches. The CDR3 runs to 14 residues. The CDR3 nucleotides read TGCAGCGTTGAGGATAGACAGGGCTTCTATGGCTACACCTTC. It yields the protein CSVEDRQGFYGYTF. The entire variable domain, with the rest obtained from reference TRBV29-1 and TRBJ1-2, is as follows: SAVISQKPSRDICQRGTSLTIQCQVDSQVTMMFWYRQQPGQSLTLIATANQGSEATYESGFVIDKFPISRPNLTFSTLTVSNMSPEDSSIYLCSVEDRQGFYGYTFGSGTRLTVV.

This clonotype was observed at least ten times. This chain links TRBV27 with TRBJ2-7; no definite D call. Germline CDR1 MNHEY, CDR2 SMNVEV (reference sequence). Between the trimmed V and J ends, which lost 7 bases and 2 bases, there was a span of 12 bases. The CDR3 sequence is 13 residues long. The CDR3 region is CASISDTTYEQYF. As DNA, the CDR3 is TGTGCCAGCATCTCTGACACGACCTACGAGCAGTACTTC.

The rearrangement joins TRBV7-2 to TRBJ2-3, with D tentatively TRBD2 (6 bases). CDR3 size: 15 residues. The V gene lost 4 bases and the J gene lost 3 bases, with 14 bases spanning the gap. Looked up from germline, CDR1 is SGHTA and CDR2 is FQGNSA. The CDR3: CASSSRRGRTDTQYF. CDR3 bases: TGTGCCAGCAGCTCGAGGAGAGGGAGGACAGATACGCAGTATTTT.

This clonotype was counted many times. This chain joins TRBV6-6 and TRBJ1-2; D gene ambiguous. CDR3 length: 12 amino acids. In germline, CDR1 is MNHNY, CDR2 SVGAGI (reference sequence). V dropped 5 bases and J dropped 6 bases, with 10 bases sitting between them. This chain's CDR3 is CASSRQSDGYTF. The CDR3, as DNA: TGTGCCAGCAGTCGCCAATCTGATGGCTACACCTTC.

This clonotype was recorded many times. The chain links TRBV7-2 to TRBJ1-2, with 12 nucleotides matching TRBD1. This CDR3 spans 16 amino acids. The germline V gene has CDR1 SGHTA and CDR2 FQGNSA. J lost 4 bases, V lost 5 bases, and 8 bases had no gene match. CDR3 residues: CASSPGTGGEGYGYTF. The CDR3 nucleotides are TGTGCCAGCAGCCCTGGGACAGGGGGCGAGGGCTATGGCTACACCTTC.

This clonotype has more than one count but fewer than ten. This chain uses TRBV5-4 with TRBJ1-2, with 9 bases fitting TRBD1. This CDR3 spans 16 amino acids. With V trimmed by 4 bases and J by 8 bases, 15 bases remained unmatched. The germline gives CDR1 SGHNT, CDR2 YYREEE (reference sequence). CDR3 amino acids: CASSLGQGKATGGYTF. DNA for the CDR3: TGTGCCAGCAGCCTGGGACAGGGCAAAGCAACGGGAGGCTACACCTTC.

In its sample, this clonotype was seen many times. The gene calls are TRBV4-1 and TRBJ2-7, with D maybe TRBD1 (5 bases). This CDR3 spans 15 amino acids. CDR1 is MGHRA, CDR2 YSYEKL, per germline. The V gene lost 0 bases and the J gene lost 1 base, with 10 bases spanning the gap. CDR3 residues: CASSQDQAGSYEQYF. The DNA for the CDR3 is TGCGCCAGCAGCCAAGATCAGGCAGGGTCCTACGAGCAGTACTTC.

This clonotype was seen only a few times. V usage is TRBV24-1 and J usage is TRBJ2-3; 8 nucleotides match TRBD2. Looked up from germline, CDR1 is KGHDR and CDR2 is SFDVKD. The CDR3 is 18 amino acids. V lost 3 bases to trimming and J lost 3 bases; unmatched junction nucleotides: 13. DNA for the CDR3: TGTGCCACCAGTGATACAGCGGGAGAATCCCGGTTTACAGATACGCAGTATTTT. Encoded protein: CATSDTAGESRFTDTQYF.

The chain couples TRBV7-9 to TRBJ1-4; 8 bases agree with TRBD1. Germline trimming cut 5 bases from V and 5 bases from J; bases unmatched to any gene: 4. CDR1 SEHNR and CDR2 FQNEAQ come from the germline V gene (reference sequence). The CDR3 is 14 residues long. The CDR3 here is CASSPDRENEKLFF. The CDR3 bases are TGTGCCAGCAGCCCGGACAGGGAAAATGAAAAACTGTTTTTT.

This chain uses TRBV20-1 with TRBJ1-1; D is perhaps TRBD1 (6 bases). This CDR3 has 14 residues. Trimming left V 0 bases short and J 0 bases short, with 8 bases between. Germline V gives CDR1 DFQATT, CDR2 SNEGSKA (reference sequence). In nucleotides, the CDR3 is TGCAGTGCTAGAGAGGGACAAATGAACACTGAAGCTTTCTTT. Translation: CSAREGQMNTEAFF.

This clonotype appeared a few times. The chain is built from TRBV6-6 and TRBJ2-7; 9 bases are shared with TRBD1. The V gene's germline CDR1 is MNHNY and CDR2 SVGAGI (reference sequence). The CDR3 is 17 residues long. Germline trimming cut 2 bases from V and 7 bases from J; bases unmatched to any gene: 15. The CDR3 coding sequence is TGTGCCAGCAGTTACGAGTCCTCAGGGACAGGGATCGTTGAGCAGTACTTC. Translation: CASSYESSGTGIVEQYF.

This clonotype was seen repeatedly, ten times or more. The chain links TRBV18 to TRBJ2-3, with D unresolved. V was shortened by 2 bases and J by 4 bases, with 4 bases between the two germline ends. CDR1 is KGHSH and CDR2 is LQKENI in the germline V gene. The CDR3 is 12 amino acids. CDR3 sequence reads: CASSPISDTQYF. In DNA, the CDR3 is TGTGCCAGCTCACCAATATCAGATACGCAGTATTTT.

This clonotype was seen many times. The chain links TRBV12-3 or TRBV12-4 to TRBJ2-2; D tentatively fits TRBD1 or TRBD2 (5 bases each). The CDR3 extends over 13 amino acids. The V end was cut by 6 bases, the J end by 4 bases, with 9 bases between. The CDR3 reads CASSPGSTGELFF. The CDR3 DNA reads TGTGCCAGCAGCCCAGGGAGCACCGGGGAGCTGTTTTTT.

This clonotype was counted many times. The V and J genes are TRBV28 and TRBJ2-1, with unresolved D. Germline lookup yields CDR1 MDHEN and CDR2 SYDVKM. This CDR3 has 12 residues. V was shortened by 3 bases and J by 4 bases, with 4 bases between the two germline ends. The CDR3 coding sequence is TGTGCCAGCAGTTTTGGGTACAATGAGCAGTTCTTC. This sequence encodes CASSFGYNEQFF.

The sample holds many counts of this clonotype. The rearrangement links TRBV28 to TRBJ2-7; no firm D call. The germline V gene has CDR1 MDHEN and CDR2 SYDVKM. The CDR3 has 14 amino acids. V was trimmed by 3 bases and J by 0 bases, leaving 9 bases between them. The CDR3: CASSFGQTSYEQYF. The DNA for the CDR3 is TGTGCCAGCAGTTTCGGGCAGACCTCCTACGAGCAGTACTTC.

V usage is TRBV5-1 and J usage is TRBJ1-6, with D hard to call. The germline gives CDR1 SGHRS, CDR2 YFSETQ. The length of the CDR3 is 17 residues. The V end lost 0 bases, the J end lost 14 bases, and 24 bases lay between the germline ends. Here the CDR3 reads CASSLEPWASSSGSLHF. CDR3 nucleotide sequence: TGCGCCAGCAGCTTGGAACCTTGGGCCTCATCCTCAGGTTCCCTCCACTTT.

This clonotype turned up a few times. The rearrangement links TRBV2 to TRBJ2-3, with TRBD1 matching 8 bases. CDR1 and CDR2 from the germline V gene are SNHLY and FYNNEI. V shed 5 bases and J 4 bases; nucleotides not matched to a gene: 17. The CDR3 contains 18 residues. Written as DNA, the CDR3 is TGTGCCAGCAGTCTCGCCGGCCCAGACAGGGGAAAAGCAGATACGCAGTATTTT. Protein product: CASSLAGPDRGKADTQYF.